This paragraph reports one TCR beta chain. Its antigen is unknown. This entry belongs to a study of Graves' ophthalmopathy and Graves' hyperthyroidism. Background on the study: Ahead of any treatment, peripheral blood was obtained at the initial diagnosis. Whole-study results and caveats: Detection in blood was also observed for most expanded thyroid clonotypes above 0.001 frequency. With a specificity of 72.22% and a sensitivity of 70.59%, the model predicted ophthalmopathy progression. Using 13 signatures, a model distinguished ophthalmopathy from stable hyperthyroidism, reaching about 90% sensitivity and over 65% specificity.

Amplification of TCR beta CDR3 regions used RNA transcripts. Second-round multiplex PCR came after a first-round RT-PCR that employed HTBI primers. TCRdb re-called the multiplex PCR reads through MiXCR, storing one row per CDR3 protein. The data show about 220,000 distinct CDR3 sequences, with 20% to 25% seen just once and 35% to 55% held by the top ten. CDR1 MNHNS and CDR2 SASEGT come from the germline V gene. The J segment lost 8 bases and the V segment lost 10 bases, leaving 11 bases of the junction unmatched. The CDR3 is 13 residues long. V usage is TRBV6-1 and J usage is TRBJ1-2; 9 nucleotides align to TRBD1. Sequencing input: peripheral blood. The source is a woman aged 45-60 years with Graves' ophthalmopathy. CDR3 in amino acids: CATSWDRDKGYTF. The CDR3 region has the DNA TGTGCCACCTCTTGGGACAGGGATAAAGGCTACACCTTC.